This TCR beta chain was profiled in a study of shared clonotypes between healthy human individuals. Study-level background: Three plates were used per donor for CD4 naive, three for CD4 memory, two for CD8 naive and one for CD8 memory. The study's findings and limits: When naive CD4 clonotypes were compared across a handful of donors, about 4.9% were shared.

Donors comprised only Caucasian adults living in Nashville, Tennessee. Comment on this clone: Its antigen is unknown.

The material for each subset, its genomic DNA, was split evenly across several immunoSEQ plates. Some clones are missing from TCRdb's copy, which holds only in-frame ones; the method was immunoSEQ multiplex PCR. The sample has some 1.5 million clones; around 97% are singletons. The germline V and J ends were trimmed by 2 bases and 3 bases, with 18 bases remaining between them. Germline-derived CDR1 and CDR2 are SGHKS and YYEKEE (reference sequence). There are 16 residues in the CDR3. The sequence was collected from a man under 40 in good health. This sequence joins TRBV5-5 and TRBJ2-7; the D gene is possibly TRBD2 (5 bases). The sequencing input was naive CD4+ T cells sorted from blood. Subset defined: CD45RA+ positively selected. CDR3 bases: TGTGCCAGCAGCTTACCCGGTCTAGCTGGTCTCTACGAGCAGTACTTC. Its protein product is CASSLPGLAGLYEQYF.